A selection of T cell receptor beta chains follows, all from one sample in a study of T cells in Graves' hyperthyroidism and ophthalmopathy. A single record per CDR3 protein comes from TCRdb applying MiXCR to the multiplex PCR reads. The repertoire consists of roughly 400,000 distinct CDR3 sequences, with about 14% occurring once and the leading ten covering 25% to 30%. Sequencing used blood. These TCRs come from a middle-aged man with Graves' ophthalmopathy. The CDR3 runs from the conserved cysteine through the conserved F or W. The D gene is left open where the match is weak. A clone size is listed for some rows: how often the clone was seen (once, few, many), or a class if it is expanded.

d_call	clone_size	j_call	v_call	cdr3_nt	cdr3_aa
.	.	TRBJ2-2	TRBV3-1	TGTGCCAGCAGCCGGGGGGAGCTGTTTTTT	CASSRGELFF
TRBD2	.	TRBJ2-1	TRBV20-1	TGCAGTGCTAGAGATCTGACTAGCGGCGCAGGACAGTTCTTC	CSARDLTSGAGQFF
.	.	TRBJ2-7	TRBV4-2	TGTGCCAGCAGCCAAGTTTCTCGCGGGACCTACGAGCAGTACTTC	CASSQVSRGTYEQYF
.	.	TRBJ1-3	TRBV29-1	TGCAGCGTCCATGGGGATGGAAACACCATATATTTT	CSVHGDGNTIYF
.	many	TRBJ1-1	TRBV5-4	TGTGCCAGCAGCCAAGGCACGAAAAACCCTGAAGCTTTCTTT	CASSQGTKNPEAFF
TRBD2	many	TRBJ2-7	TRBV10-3	TGTGCCATCAGTGGAACTAGCGGGATGGCCTACGAGCAGTACTTC	CAISGTSGMAYEQYF
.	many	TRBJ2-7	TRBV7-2	TGTGCCAGCAGCTTAGGGTGGGGCGCCTACGAGCAGTACTTC	CASSLGWGAYEQYF
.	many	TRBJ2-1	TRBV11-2	TGTGCCACCACCCCGCTTGTAGGGGAGAATGAGCAGTTCTTC	CATTPLVGENEQFF
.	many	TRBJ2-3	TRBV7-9	TGTGCCAGCAGCGGGCGAGAGACTCAGAGGAGGTCAGATACGCAGTATTTT	CASSGRETQRRSDTQYF
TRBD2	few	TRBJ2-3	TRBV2	TGTGCCACCCCGGGGACTACATTATTCACAGATACGCAGTATTTT	CATPGTTLFTDTQYF
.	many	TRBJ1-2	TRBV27	TGTGCCAGCAGTAGAGAGTTCGAGTCCAACTATGGCTACACCTTC	CASSREFESNYGYTF
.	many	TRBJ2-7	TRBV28	TGTGCCAGCAGTTTATCAGGGCTCGAGCAGTACTTC	CASSLSGLEQYF
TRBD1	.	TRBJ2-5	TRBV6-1	TGTGCCAGCAGACGGGACAGGGGTGGAGAGACCCAGTACTTC	CASRRDRGGETQYF
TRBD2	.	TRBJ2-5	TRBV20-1	TGCAGTGCTAGATGGACTAGCGGATTAGAGACCCAGTACTTC	CSARWTSGLETQYF
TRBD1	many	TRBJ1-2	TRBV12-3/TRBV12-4	TGTGCCAGCAGTTTATCGTCGCAGGGGGGCTATGGCTACACCTTC	CASSLSSQGGYGYTF
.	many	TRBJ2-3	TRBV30	TGTGCCTGGAGTGTTGCAGAGGGGCATACGCAGTATTTT	CAWSVAEGHTQYF
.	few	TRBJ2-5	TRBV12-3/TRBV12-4	TGTGCCAGCAGTCCTGTGGGGAATCAAGAGACCCAGTACTTC	CASSPVGNQETQYF